One and the same sample provided the 9 T cell receptor beta chains below, sequenced in a study of blood T cell repertoires in COVID-19. Clones were sequenced by immunoSEQ multiplex PCR, and TCRdb holds only the in-frame ones, with some missing. Here the sample spans roughly 480,000 clones, 89% being singletons. Sequencing was performed on peripheral blood. The receptor set was obtained from a man aged 18 to 30 with COVID-19, enrolled during active disease.

The chain couples TRBV7-9 to TRBJ2-7; no definite D call. Per the germline V gene, CDR1 is SEHNR and CDR2 is FQNEAQ (reference sequence). Trimming took 5 bases from V and 3 from J, leaving 8 bases between them. There are 12 residues in the CDR3. This chain's CDR3 is CASSKVNYEQYF. The CDR3 nucleotides read TGTGCCAGCAGCAAAGTCAACTACGAGCAGTACTTC.

Points on this clone: At the DNA level, this CDR3 is encoded by other sequences in the same sample as well. The gene calls are TRBV18 and TRBJ1-2; TRBD1 aligns across 9 bases. The germline V gene has CDR1 KGHSH and CDR2 LQKENI. The junction had 3 bases not matched to a gene; V was cut back by 2 bases and J by 8 bases. This CDR3 region has 13 residues. The CDR3 reads CASSPRTGEGYTF. DNA for the CDR3: TGTGCCAGCTCACCAAGGACAGGGGAAGGCTACACCTTC.

The J gene is TRBJ2-1, the V gene TRBV18; D gene unclear. This CDR3 has 12 amino acids. The germline gives CDR1 KGHSH, CDR2 LQKENI. V was clipped by 4 bases and J by 10 bases, with 11 bases between them. The CDR3, as DNA: TGTGCCAGCTCACTGTCCACCAGAGAGCAGTTCTTC. Protein: CASSLSTREQFF.

This chain connects TRBV19 to TRBJ2-7; tentative D call: TRBD1 (7 bases). The CDR3 consists of 15 residues. V lost 3 bases to trimming and J lost 2 bases, with 14 bases between them. CDR1 is LNHDA, CDR2 SQIVND, per germline (reference sequence). CDR3 nucleotides: TGTGCCAGTAGTATCGGTCAGGGGGGCACCTACGAGCAGTACTTC. Protein product: CASSIGQGGTYEQYF.

The chain carries TRBV7-9 and TRBJ1-5, with D uncertain. The CDR3 extends over 16 amino acids. Trimming cost V 4 bases and J 2 bases, with 15 bases left between them. The V gene's germline CDR1 is SEHNR and CDR2 FQNEAQ (reference sequence). The CDR3 bases are TGTGCCAGCAGCTCGGGAGGACTCCTTGGCAATCAGCCCCAGCATTTT. Translated, it gives CASSSGGLLGNQPQHF.

A few counts support this clone. The V gene is TRBV2, the J gene TRBJ1-5, with D perhaps matching TRBD1 (6 bases). The CDR3 totals 17 residues. CDR1 and CDR2 (germline): SNHLY, FYNNEI. The V gene lost 4 bases and the J gene lost 1 base, with 17 bases spanning the gap. The CDR3 DNA reads TGTGCCAGCAGTGTTCGGGGTACAGGGATGAGCAATCAGCCCCAGCATTTT. It yields the protein CASSVRGTGMSNQPQHF. The full variable domain, its missing parts supplied by reference TRBV2 and TRBJ1-5, is EPEVTQTPSHQVTQMGQEVILRCVPISNHLYFYWYRQILGQKVEFLVSFYNNEISEKSEIFDDQFSVERPDGSNFTLKIRSTKLEDSAMYFCASSVRGTGMSNQPQHFGDGTRLSIL.

CDR3 amino acids: CASSLLPDTEAFF. The CDR3 coding sequence is TGTGCCAGCAGCCTTCTGCCGGACACTGAAGCTTTCTTT. The V gene is TRBV7-9, the J gene TRBJ1-1; D is unresolved. V was shortened by 5 bases and J by 3 bases, with 10 bases between the two germline ends. CDR1 SEHNR and CDR2 FQNEAQ come from the germline V gene (reference sequence). CDR3 size: 13 residues.

CDR3: CASSQPGGGGTEAFF. Written as DNA, the CDR3 is TGTGCCAGCAGCCAGCCAGGTGGGGGGGGCACTGAAGCTTTCTTT. The chain uses TRBV4-2 and TRBJ1-1, with a tentative D call TRBD1 (5 bases). Trimming left V 3 bases short and J 4 bases short, with 15 bases between. The CDR3 covers 15 residues. Germline lookup yields CDR1 LGHNA and CDR2 YNFKEQ.

The chain links TRBV3-1 (or the pseudogene TRBV3-2) to TRBJ2-2, with unresolved D. This CDR3 spans 16 amino acids. The V and J ends lost 2 bases and 1 base respectively, with 11 bases between them. Per germline, CDR1 LGHDT and CDR2 YNNKEL (reference sequence). The CDR3, as DNA: TGTGCCAGCAGCCAAAGTTCTACTATGAACACCGGGGAGCTGTTTTTT. Protein: CASSQSSTMNTGELFF.